These T cell receptor beta chains were read from a single sample in a study of blood T cell repertoires in COVID-19. Measured with immunoSEQ multiplex PCR; TCRdb has only the in-frame clones, and not every one. Here the sample spans around 110,000 clones, 86% being singletons. The specimen sequenced was peripheral blood. The origin of the receptors is a man between 35 and 55 years old with acute or convalescent COVID-19. CDR3s include the opening cysteine and the closing phenylalanine or tryptophan. D genes are given only for firm matches. Clone size is not always given. Where it is, it says once, few, many or a class for expanded clones.

clone size	V gene	J gene	D gene	CDR3 protein	CDR3 DNA
NA	TRBV5-5	TRBJ1-1	NA	CASSSPTGLNTEAFF	TGTGCCAGCAGTTCACCTACAGGGCTGAACACTGAAGCTTTCTTT
NA	TRBV10-3	TRBJ2-1	TRBD2	CASTSGEYNEQFF	TGTGCCAGTACTAGCGGGGAGTACAATGAGCAGTTCTTC
NA	TRBV9	TRBJ2-3	NA	CASSPRGQRTTDTQYF	TGTGCCAGCAGCCCTCGTGGCCAGCGGACCACAGATACGCAGTATTTT
NA	TRBV5-6	TRBJ1-2	NA	CASSLDGDYGYTF	TGTGCCAGCAGCTTGGACGGAGACTATGGCTACACCTTC
NA	TRBV7-8	TRBJ1-2	NA	CASSLSRGGYGYTF	TGTGCCAGCAGCTTAAGTCGGGGGGGATATGGCTACACCTTC
NA	TRBV24-1	TRBJ1-5	NA	CATSAGNGNQPQHF	TGTGCCACCAGCGCAGGGAATGGCAATCAGCCCCAGCATTTT
NA	TRBV5-1	TRBJ2-1	TRBD2	CASSLDLAGGLNEQFF	TGCGCCAGCAGCTTGGATTTAGCGGGGGGCCTAAATGAGCAGTTCTTC
few	TRBV15	TRBJ1-5	NA	CATSRGRVLQPQHF	TGTGCCACCAGCAGGGGGAGGGTACTTCAGCCCCAGCATTTT
once	TRBV9	TRBJ2-3	TRBD2	CASSVDGSGSADTQYF	TGTGCCAGCAGCGTAGACGGTAGCGGGAGTGCAGATACGCAGTATTTT
NA	TRBV9	TRBJ1-6	NA	CTSSVGAGVERLHF	TGTACCAGCAGCGTAGGGGCAGGGGTAGAACGCCTCCACTTT
NA	TRBV4-1	TRBJ2-1	TRBD2	CASSPDPAGGTYNEQFF	TGCGCCAGCAGCCCTGATCCAGCGGGAGGCACCTACAATGAGCAGTTCTTC
NA	TRBV6-1	TRBJ2-7	TRBD2	CASSESGGGIEQYF	TGTGCCAGCAGTGAATCCGGGGGGGGGATCGAGCAGTACTTC
NA	TRBV6-5	TRBJ1-1	TRBD1	CASSPDRDGVTEAFF	TGTGCCAGCAGCCCCGACAGGGACGGGGTCACTGAAGCTTTCTTT
NA	TRBV19	TRBJ2-1	TRBD2	CASSTTSRNEQFF	TGTGCCAGTAGTACGACTAGCAGAAATGAGCAGTTCTTC
NA	TRBV11-3	TRBJ2-7	NA	CASSLDPRARQYF	TGTGCCAGCAGCTTAGATCCCAGGGCACGGCAGTACTTC
NA	TRBV30	TRBJ1-1	NA	CAWSSSTGEAFF	TGTGCCTGGAGTTCCTCAACAGGTGAAGCTTTCTTT
NA	TRBV10-2	TRBJ2-1	NA	CASSGLQYNEQFF	TGCGCCAGCAGTGGGTTACAGTACAATGAGCAGTTCTTC
NA	TRBV19	TRBJ1-6	TRBD1	CASSQQGHSPLHF	TGTGCCAGTAGCCAACAGGGGCATTCACCCCTCCACTTT